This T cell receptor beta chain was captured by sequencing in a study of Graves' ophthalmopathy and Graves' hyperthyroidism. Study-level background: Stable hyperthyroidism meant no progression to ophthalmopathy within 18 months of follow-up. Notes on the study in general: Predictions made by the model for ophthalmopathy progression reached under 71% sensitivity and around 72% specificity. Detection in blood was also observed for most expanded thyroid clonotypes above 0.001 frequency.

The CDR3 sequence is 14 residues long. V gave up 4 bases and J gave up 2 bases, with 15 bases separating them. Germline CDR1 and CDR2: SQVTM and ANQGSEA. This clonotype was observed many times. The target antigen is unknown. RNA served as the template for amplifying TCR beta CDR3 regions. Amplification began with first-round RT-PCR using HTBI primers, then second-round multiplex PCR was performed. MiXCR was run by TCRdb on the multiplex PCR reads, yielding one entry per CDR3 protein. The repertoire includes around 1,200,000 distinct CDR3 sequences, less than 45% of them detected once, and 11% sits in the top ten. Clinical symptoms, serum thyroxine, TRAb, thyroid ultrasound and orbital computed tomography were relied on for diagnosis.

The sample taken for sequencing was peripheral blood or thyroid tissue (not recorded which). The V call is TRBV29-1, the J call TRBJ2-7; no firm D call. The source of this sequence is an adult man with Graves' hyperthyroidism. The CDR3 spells CSVVSKGRTYEQYF. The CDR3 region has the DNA TGCAGCGTTGTATCAAAGGGCAGGACCTACGAGCAGTACTTC.